This section outlines one T cell receptor (beta chain) sequence together with its context. Its antigen is currently unknown. The data belong to a study of blood T cells in healthy people across ages. Study findings and constraints: It was not possible, with unsorted PBMCs, to conclusively compare naive and antigen-experienced cells. While age rose, TCR beta diversity per million T cells dropped in a roughly linear way. Samples with more naive T cells showed higher observed beta diversity.

PCR was performed a second time for about 6 to 12 cycles using a sample-barcoded 5' primer and a J-beta primer mix. TCRdb redid the calling of the 5' RACE reads with MiXCR, one entry per CDR3 protein. The repertoire holds 650,000 to 1,000,000 distinct CDR3 sequences, with about 34% as singletons. Per sample, a minimum of 6.5 million PBMCs were isolated. The J segment lost 7 bases and the V segment lost 1 base, leaving 8 bases of the junction unmatched. The CDR3 runs 17 residues. CDR1 MGHRA and CDR2 YSYEKL come from the germline V gene. The clonotype originates from a man aged 18 to 35 in good health. Material: blood. The V call is TRBV4-1, the J call TRBJ2-3; 13 nucleotides align to TRBD2. In DNA form, the CDR3 reads TGCGCCAGCAGCCAAGTTTTTAGGGGACTAGCGGGGTATACGCAGTATTTT. This translates into CASSQVFRGLAGYTQYF.